This T cell receptor (beta chain) appears in the sequencing data of a study of cytomegalovirus exposure and HLA in healthy donors. The PCR contained 60 Vbeta and 13 Jbeta primers. Here immunoSEQ multiplex PCR was the method, and the copy in TCRdb shows in-frame clones only, minus some. Of approximately 240,000 clones in the sample, approximately 84% are singletons; the top ten hold about 0.6%. This clone appeared once. Germline V CDR1 and CDR2: SGHDN, FVKESK. V lost 3 bases, J lost 2 bases, and 8 bases stayed unmatched. This CDR3 region has 16 residues. The specimen sequenced was PBMCs. V is TRBV14 and J is TRBJ2-7; 9 nucleotides align to TRBD1. The clonotype originates from a woman in her thirties or forties in good health and CMV-seronegative. CDR3 bases: TGTGCCAGCAGCCATTACAGGGGGCCGCGGCCCTACGAGCAGTACTTC. This sequence encodes CASSHYRGPRPYEQYF. The whole variable domain, remainder taken from reference TRBV14 and TRBJ2-7, is EAGVTQFPSHSVIEKGQTVTLRCDPISGHDNLYWYRRVMGKEIKFLLHFVKESKQDESGMPNNRFLAERTGGTYSTLKVQPAELEDSGVYFCASSHYRGPRPYEQYFGPGTRLTVT.